Each of the 19 T cell receptor beta chains below was sequenced from the same sample in a study of blood T cell repertoires in COVID-19. Generated by immunoSEQ multiplex PCR, the TCRdb table keeps only in-frame clones and is missing some. This sample has over 90,000 clones, with more than 65% found just once. The sample consisted of peripheral blood. These receptors all stem from a man older than 75 with active or convalescent COVID-19.

The chain has TRBV12-3 or TRBV12-4 and TRBJ2-5, with TRBD2 matching 9 bases. Losses at the gene ends were 6 bases for V and 4 bases for J; bases not matched to a gene: 3. The CDR3 is 13 residues long. The CDR3 spells CASRRLAVETQYF. The CDR3 DNA is TGTGCCAGCAGGAGACTAGCGGTAGAGACCCAGTACTTC.

The rearrangement joins TRBV6-6 to TRBJ1-3; 8 bases line up with TRBD1. CDR1 and CDR2 (germline): MNHNY, SVGAGI (reference sequence). V was clipped by 5 bases and J by 0 bases; unmatched bases: 15. The CDR3 contains 19 residues. CDR3 nucleotides: TGTGCCAGCAGTCGAGCCCCCCCCGCGACAGGGGTCTCTGGAAACACCATATATTTT. Its protein product is CASSRAPPATGVSGNTIYF.

V and J are TRBV6-5 and TRBJ2-1; D perhaps matches TRBD1 (5 bases). With 6 bases removed from V and 3 bases from J, the gap between germline ends came to 6 bases. Germline lookup yields CDR1 MNHEY and CDR2 SVGAGI. The length of the CDR3 is 12 residues. As DNA, the CDR3 is TGTGCCAGCAGACAGGTCTACAATGAGCAGTTCTTC. Encoded protein: CASRQVYNEQFF.

The chain has TRBV6-5 and TRBJ1-3, with a weak D call TRBD1 (5 bases). V lost 4 bases and J 0 bases, leaving 10 bases between the germline ends. Looked up from germline, CDR1 is MNHEY and CDR2 is SVGAGI. There are 15 residues in the CDR3. This chain's CDR3 is CASSLRTSSGNTIYF. The DNA of the CDR3 is TGTGCCAGCAGTTTGCGGACATCCTCTGGAAACACCATATATTTT.

The chain combines TRBV6-2 or TRBV6-3 with TRBJ2-7; 7 bases match TRBD1. The J segment lost 4 bases and the V segment lost 4 bases, leaving 1 base of the junction unmatched. This CDR3 contains 12 residues. Germline V gives CDR1 MNHEY, CDR2 SVGEGT. For the CDR3, the DNA is TGTGCCAGCAGTTCCAGGGGGTACGAGCAGTACTTC. Its translation is CASSSRGYEQYF.

CDR3 protein: CASSLQGHQPQHF. The CDR3, as DNA: TGTGCCAGCAGCCTACAGGGGCACCAGCCCCAGCATTTT. The J gene is TRBJ1-5, the V gene TRBV12-3 or TRBV12-4, with 7 bases matching TRBD1. The CDR3 sequence is 13 residues long. V shed 6 bases and J 7 bases; nucleotides not matched to a gene: 6.

CDR3 protein: CASSQDEGQGVLGDGYTF. CDR3 coding DNA: TGCGCCAGCAGCCAAGACGAGGGACAGGGAGTCTTAGGGGATGGCTACACCTTC. The V and J genes are TRBV4-3 and TRBJ1-2, with TRBD1 matching over 9 bases. V lost 0 bases, J lost 6 bases, and 14 bases stayed unmatched. There are 18 residues in the CDR3. Germline V gene data show CDR1 as LGHNA and CDR2 as YSLEER.

This sequence joins TRBV19 and TRBJ1-1, with no clear D. V was trimmed by 3 bases and J by 3 bases, leaving 8 bases between them. The CDR3 runs 13 residues. Looked up from germline, CDR1 is LNHDA and CDR2 is SQIVND (reference sequence). The CDR3 sequence is CASSMTFDTEAFF. In DNA, the CDR3 is TGTGCCAGTAGTATGACATTCGACACTGAAGCTTTCTTT. Using reference TRBV19 and TRBJ1-1 for the parts outside the CDR3, the full variable domain is DGGITQSPKYLFRKEGQNVTLSCEQNLNHDAMYWYRQDPGQGLRLIYYSQIVNDFQKGDIAEGYSVSREKKESFPLTVTSAQKNPTAFYLCASSMTFDTEAFFGQGTRLTVV.

The V and J genes are TRBV3-1 (or the pseudogene TRBV3-2) and TRBJ1-1; 8 bases agree with TRBD1. The V gene end was trimmed by 4 bases and the J gene end by 0 bases; junction bases not matched to a gene: 7. The CDR3 has 16 amino acids. Germline V gives CDR1 LGHDT, CDR2 YNNKEL (reference sequence). The CDR3 sequence is CASSRNGQGLNTEAFF. CDR3 coding DNA: TGTGCCAGCAGCCGGAACGGACAGGGACTGAACACTGAAGCTTTCTTT.

DNA for the CDR3: TGTGCCAGCAGTTTATCGCGAGTGAACACTGAAGCTTTCTTT. It yields the protein CASSLSRVNTEAFF. This sequence joins TRBV27 and TRBJ1-1, with no clear D. The CDR3 is 14 amino acids. V was trimmed by 0 bases and J by 0 bases, leaving 5 bases between them. Germline V CDR1 and CDR2: MNHEY, SMNVEV (reference sequence).

The V gene is TRBV3-1 (or the pseudogene TRBV3-2), the J gene TRBJ1-5; 9 bases are shared with TRBD1. V shed 1 base, J shed 2 bases, and the junction held 6 bases outside the gene matches. Germline V lookup: CDR1 LGHDT, CDR2 YNNKEL (reference sequence). This CDR3 has 17 residues. The CDR3 reads CASSQVRDRACNQPQHF. The CDR3 DNA sequence: TGTGCCAGCAGCCAAGTGAGGGACAGGGCTTGCAATCAGCCCCAGCATTTT.

The J gene is TRBJ2-3, the V gene TRBV11-2; 9 nucleotides agree with TRBD2. The CDR3 runs to 18 residues. Germline trimming cut 0 bases from V and 2 bases from J; bases unmatched to any gene: 9. The germline CDR1 and CDR2 sequences are SGHAT and FQNNGV. The CDR3 DNA is TGTGCCAGCAGCTTAGATGGGCTAGCGGGGCTTCACACAGATACGCAGTATTTT. Protein: CASSLDGLAGLHTDTQYF.

The chain combines TRBV2 with TRBJ1-6; D gene unclear. Trimming removed 0 bases at V and 9 bases at J, with 18 bases between. The germline V gene encodes CDR1 SNHLY and CDR2 FYNNEI. This CDR3 is 17 amino acids long. In DNA form, the CDR3 reads TGTGCCAGCAGTGAAGCGCGGGTCAGTGTTGGAGGTTCACCCCTCCACTTT. Translation gives CASSEARVSVGGSPLHF.

The rearrangement joins TRBV9 to TRBJ1-2; D possibly corresponds to TRBD1 (5 bases). Per the germline V gene, CDR1 is SGDLS and CDR2 is YYNGEE. With 4 bases removed from V and 8 bases from J, the gap between germline ends came to 12 bases. This CDR3 region has 12 residues. CDR3 in amino acids: CASSRGLWGYTF. DNA for the CDR3: TGTGCCAGCAGCAGGGGATTGTGGGGCTACACCTTC.

The V and J genes are TRBV5-1 and TRBJ2-5; 8 bases are a match to TRBD1. Germline-derived CDR1 and CDR2 are SGHRS and YFSETQ. V shed 3 bases and J 5 bases; nucleotides not matched to a gene: 12. The CDR3 has 16 residues. The CDR3 region is CASSSTRQGIGETQYF. DNA of the CDR3: TGCGCCAGCAGCTCAACGCGACAGGGGATTGGGGAGACCCAGTACTTC.

This sequence joins TRBV6-5 and TRBJ2-6; D is perhaps TRBD1 (6 bases). From germline, CDR1 is MNHEY and CDR2 SVGAGI. Deletions cut 5 bases from V and 2 bases from J, with 10 bases between. CDR3 size: 15 residues. In DNA form, the CDR3 reads TGTGCCAGCAGTCACCGGGACACTGGGGCCAACGTCCTGACTTTC. Translation: CASSHRDTGANVLTF.

The chain employs TRBV2 and TRBJ1-6; no clear D gene. The CDR3 length is 15 residues. V gave up 8 bases and J gave up 7 bases, with 18 bases separating them. CDR1 and CDR2 (germline): SNHLY, FYNNEI. This CDR3 reads CASSLGRQENSPLHF. CDR3 DNA: TGTGCCAGCTCGCTGGGGAGGCAGGAGAATTCACCCCTCCACTTT.

This clone was detected only once. The V gene is TRBV7-2, the J gene TRBJ1-5; D might be TRBD1 (5 bases). V was shortened by 5 bases and J by 7 bases, with 18 bases between the two germline ends. CDR3 length equals 15 residues. CDR1 is SGHTA and CDR2 is FQGNSA in the germline V gene. The CDR3 DNA follows: TGTGCCAGCAGCCCTTTGTCCCCGGGGGGGCAGCCCCAGCATTTT. This codes for CASSPLSPGGQPQHF. Variable domain in full (rest from reference TRBV7-2 and TRBJ1-5): GAGVSQSPSNKVTEKGKDVELRCDPISGHTALYWYRQSLGQGLEFLIYFQGNSAPDKSGLPSDRFSAERTGGSVSTLTIQRTQQEDSAVYLCASSPLSPGGQPQHFGDGTRLSIL.

The rearrangement links TRBV19 to TRBJ1-2; a weak D match, TRBD1 (6 bases). Trimming took off 7 bases at V and 9 bases at J, with 21 bases between the two ends. The CDR3 spans 14 residues. Germline V gene lookup returns CDR1 LNHDA and CDR2 SQIVND (reference sequence). This chain's CDR3 is CASTTTRGGGSYTF. For the CDR3, the DNA is TGTGCCAGTACCACCACGAGGGGGGGTGGAAGCTACACCTTC.